One and the same sample provided the 10 T cell receptor beta chains below, sequenced in a study of blood T cell repertoires in COVID-19. The data were produced by immunoSEQ multiplex PCR, yet TCRdb's version contains in-frame clones alone and is incomplete. This sample has hundreds of thousands of clones; about nine tenths occur once, and the top ten carry 4% to 5%. Sequencing input: PBMCs or T cells enriched from blood (not recorded which). These TCRs come from a man aged 25 to 40 who had recovered from COVID-19.

This chain uses TRBV7-9 with TRBJ1-6; D is possibly TRBD1 (6 bases). The CDR3 consists of 15 residues. V was cut by 2 bases and J by 6 bases, with 11 bases left in between. Germline CDR1 reads SEHNR; CDR2 reads FQNEAQ (reference sequence). The CDR3 bases are TGTGCCAGCAGCTTACTACAGGGTACTAATTCACCCCTCCACTTT. Translating gives CASSLLQGTNSPLHF.

The chain joins TRBV5-5 to TRBJ1-1; TRBD1 agrees at 7 bases. The CDR3 runs 14 residues. Trimming took 4 bases from V and 3 from J; bases not matched to a gene: 6. CDR1 and CDR2 (germline): SGHKS, YYEKEE (reference sequence). CDR3 nucleotides: TGTGCCAGCAGCGATAGAGGGGGCCACACTGAAGCTTTCTTT. Translation: CASSDRGGHTEAFF.

The chain combines TRBV15 with TRBJ1-1; perhaps TRBD1 as D (5 bases). The CDR3 spans 14 residues. Germline loops: CDR1 LNHNV, CDR2 YYDKDF (reference sequence). V was clipped by 2 bases and J by 7 bases, with 14 bases between them. The chain's CDR3 is CATSRLPLGGEAFF. The DNA of the CDR3 is TGTGCCACCAGCAGACTGCCCTTGGGGGGTGAAGCTTTCTTT.

This clone was seen once. V usage is TRBV24-1 and J usage is TRBJ2-5; 9 positions match TRBD2. Trimming removed 3 bases from V and 3 bases from J; junction bases left unmatched: 7. The CDR3 is 16 residues long. Germline V gene lookup returns CDR1 KGHDR and CDR2 SFDVKD. The CDR3 DNA sequence: TGTGCCACCAGTGATCCGACAGCGGGAGGTAAAGAGACCCAGTACTTC. This translates into CATSDPTAGGKETQYF.

The chain combines TRBV5-4 with TRBJ2-7; no reliable D call. The CDR3 has 14 residues. Per germline, CDR1 SGHNT and CDR2 YYREEE (reference sequence). V lost 0 bases to trimming and J lost 0 bases, with 7 bases between them. The CDR3 DNA is TGTGCCAGCAGCTTGGACAGCCTCTCCTACGAGCAGTACTTC. Amino acids: CASSLDSLSYEQYF.

This chain joins TRBV6-1 and TRBJ1-5; unclear D gene. The CDR3 is 12 residues long. Germline-derived CDR1 and CDR2 are MNHNS and SASEGT. V lost 4 bases to trimming and J lost 3 bases, with 4 bases between them. The CDR3 sequence: CASSAYNQPQHF. CDR3 bases: TGTGCCAGCAGTGCTTACAATCAGCCCCAGCATTTT.

This clone was detected a few times. The rearrangement joins TRBV7-9 to TRBJ2-7; tentatively, D is TRBD2 (5 bases). CDR3 length: 14 amino acids. The V end was cut by 5 bases, the J end by 0 bases, with 11 bases between. Germline CDR1 SEHNR, CDR2 FQNEAQ (reference sequence). In DNA form, the CDR3 reads TGTGCCAGCAGCCATAGGGAGAGCTCCTACGAGCAGTACTTC. Residues: CASSHRESSYEQYF.

This clone appeared a single time. This chain links TRBV29-1 with TRBJ2-1; 8 bases are a match to TRBD1. Germline lookup yields CDR1 SQVTM and CDR2 ANQGSEA. The length of the CDR3 is 14 residues. J was trimmed by 5 bases and V by 2 bases; bases with no gene match: 5. CDR3 sequence: CSVETNRGNNEQFF. As DNA, the CDR3 is TGCAGCGTTGAAACGAACAGGGGGAACAATGAGCAGTTCTTC.

The chain links TRBV6-6 to TRBJ2-2, with TRBD1 identical over 11 bases. CDR1 and CDR2 from the germline V gene are MNHNY and SVGAGI (reference sequence). V shed 5 bases, J shed 4 bases, and the junction held 6 bases outside the gene matches. This CDR3 comprises 16 residues. CDR3 sequence reads: CASSQGGTGGTGELFF. The CDR3 nucleotides read TGTGCCAGCAGTCAGGGGGGGACAGGGGGCACCGGGGAGCTGTTTTTT.

The chain employs TRBV27 and TRBJ2-7; D might be TRBD2 (5 bases). This CDR3 comprises 15 residues. V lost 2 bases and J lost 0, with 11 bases in between. Germline assignment: CDR1 MNHEY and CDR2 SMNVEV (reference sequence). CDR3 sequence (DNA): TGTGCCAGCAGTTTAATCAGCGGAAGCTCCTACGAGCAGTACTTC. Its translation: CASSLISGSSYEQYF.